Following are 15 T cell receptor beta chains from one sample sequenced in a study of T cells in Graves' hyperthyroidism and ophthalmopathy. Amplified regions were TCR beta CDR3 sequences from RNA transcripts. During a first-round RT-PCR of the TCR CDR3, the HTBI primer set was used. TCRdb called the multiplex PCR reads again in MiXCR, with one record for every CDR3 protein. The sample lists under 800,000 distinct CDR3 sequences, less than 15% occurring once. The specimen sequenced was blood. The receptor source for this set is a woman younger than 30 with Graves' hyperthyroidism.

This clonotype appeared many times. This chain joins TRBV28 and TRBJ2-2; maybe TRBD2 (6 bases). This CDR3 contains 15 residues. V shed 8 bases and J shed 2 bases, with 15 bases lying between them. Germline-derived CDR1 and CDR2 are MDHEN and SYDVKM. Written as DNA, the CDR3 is TGTGCCAGCTCACAAATGGGACTTAACACCGGGGAGCTGTTTTTT. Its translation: CASSQMGLNTGELFF. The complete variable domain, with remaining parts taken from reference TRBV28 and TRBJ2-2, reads DVKVTQSSRYLVKRTGEKVFLECVQDMDHENMFWYRQDPGLGLRLIYFSYDVKMKEKGDIPEGYSVSREKKERFSLILESASTNQTSMYLCASSQMGLNTGELFFGEGSRLTVL.

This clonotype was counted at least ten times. This CDR3 reads CASSPKRADTEAFF. CDR3 sequence (DNA): TGTGCCAGCAGCCCTAAAAGGGCGGACACTGAAGCTTTCTTT. This chain links TRBV7-9 with TRBJ1-1; D is unresolved. The V end was cut by 5 bases, the J end by 3 bases, with 13 bases between. This CDR3 has 14 amino acids. In germline, CDR1 is SEHNR, CDR2 FQNEAQ (reference sequence).

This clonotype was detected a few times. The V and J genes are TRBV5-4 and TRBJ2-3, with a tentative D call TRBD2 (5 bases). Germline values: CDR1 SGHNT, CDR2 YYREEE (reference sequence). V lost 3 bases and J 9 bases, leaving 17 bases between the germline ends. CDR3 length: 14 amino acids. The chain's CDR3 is CASSYQGPGVTQYF. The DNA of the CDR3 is TGTGCCAGCAGCTACCAAGGACCCGGGGTGACGCAGTATTTT.

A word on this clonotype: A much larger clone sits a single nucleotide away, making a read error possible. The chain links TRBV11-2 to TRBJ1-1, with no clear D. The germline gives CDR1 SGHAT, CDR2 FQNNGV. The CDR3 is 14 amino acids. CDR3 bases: TGTGCCAGCAGATTGAGCACTGGTACCACTGAAGCTCTCTTT. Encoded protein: CASRLSTGTTEALF.

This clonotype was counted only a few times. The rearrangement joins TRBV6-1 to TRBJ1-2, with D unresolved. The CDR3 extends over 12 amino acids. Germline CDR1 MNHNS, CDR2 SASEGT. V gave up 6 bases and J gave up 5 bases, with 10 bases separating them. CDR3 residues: CASSKAGYGYTF. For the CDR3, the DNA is TGTGCCAGCAGCAAAGCAGGTTATGGCTACACCTTC.

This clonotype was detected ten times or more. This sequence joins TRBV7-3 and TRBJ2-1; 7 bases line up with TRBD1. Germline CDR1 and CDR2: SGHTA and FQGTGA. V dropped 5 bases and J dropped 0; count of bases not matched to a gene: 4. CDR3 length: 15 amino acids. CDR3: CASSRQGDSYNEQFF. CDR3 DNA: TGTGCCAGCAGCCGTCAGGGGGACTCCTACAATGAGCAGTTCTTC.

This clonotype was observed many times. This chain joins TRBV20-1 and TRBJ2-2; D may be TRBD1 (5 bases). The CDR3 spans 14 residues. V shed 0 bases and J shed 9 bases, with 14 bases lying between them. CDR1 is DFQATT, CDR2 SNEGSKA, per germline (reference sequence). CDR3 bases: TGCAGTGCTAGAGAGCCCACAGGCAGGCGGGAGCTGTTTTTT. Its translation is CSAREPTGRRELFF.

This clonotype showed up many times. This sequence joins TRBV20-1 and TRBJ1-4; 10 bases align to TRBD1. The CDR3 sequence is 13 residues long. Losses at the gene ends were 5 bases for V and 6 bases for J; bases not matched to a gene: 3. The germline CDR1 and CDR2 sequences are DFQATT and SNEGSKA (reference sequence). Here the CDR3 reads CSARGQGDEKLFF. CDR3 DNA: TGCAGTGCTCGAGGACAGGGGGATGAAAAACTGTTTTTT.

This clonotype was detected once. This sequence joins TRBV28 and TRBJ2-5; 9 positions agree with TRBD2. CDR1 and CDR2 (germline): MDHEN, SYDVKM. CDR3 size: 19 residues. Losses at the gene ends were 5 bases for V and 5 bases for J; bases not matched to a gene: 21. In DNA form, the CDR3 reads TGTGCCAGCAGTAGCCGGGGACTAGCCGGACTTATTTTTGGGGAGACCCAGTACTTC. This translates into CASSSRGLAGLIFGETQYF.

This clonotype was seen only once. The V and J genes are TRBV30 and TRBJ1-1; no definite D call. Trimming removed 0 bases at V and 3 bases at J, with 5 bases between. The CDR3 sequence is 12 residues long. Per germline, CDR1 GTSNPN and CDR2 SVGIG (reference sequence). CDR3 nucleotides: TGTGCCTGGAGTGTATTAGACACTGAAGCTTTCTTT. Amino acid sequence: CAWSVLDTEAFF.

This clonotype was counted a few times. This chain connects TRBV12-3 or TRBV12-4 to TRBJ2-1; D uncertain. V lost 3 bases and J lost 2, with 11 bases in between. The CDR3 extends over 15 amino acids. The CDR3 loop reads CASSFASYTYNEQFF. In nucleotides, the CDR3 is TGTGCCAGCAGTTTTGCCTCTTACACCTACAATGAGCAGTTCTTC.

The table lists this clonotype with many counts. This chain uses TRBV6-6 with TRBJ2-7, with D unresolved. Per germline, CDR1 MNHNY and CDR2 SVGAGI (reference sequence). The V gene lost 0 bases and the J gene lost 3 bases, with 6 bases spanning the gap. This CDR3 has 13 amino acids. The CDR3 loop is CASSYSRSYEQYF. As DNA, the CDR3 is TGTGCCAGCAGTTACTCGAGGAGCTACGAGCAGTACTTC.

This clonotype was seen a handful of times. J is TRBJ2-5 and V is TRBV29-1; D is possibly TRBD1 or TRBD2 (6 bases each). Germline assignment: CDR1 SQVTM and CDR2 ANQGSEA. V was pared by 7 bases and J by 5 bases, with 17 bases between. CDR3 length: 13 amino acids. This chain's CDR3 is CSAGGPRGETQYF. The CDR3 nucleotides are TGCAGCGCTGGGGGGCCCCGGGGGGAGACCCAGTACTTC.

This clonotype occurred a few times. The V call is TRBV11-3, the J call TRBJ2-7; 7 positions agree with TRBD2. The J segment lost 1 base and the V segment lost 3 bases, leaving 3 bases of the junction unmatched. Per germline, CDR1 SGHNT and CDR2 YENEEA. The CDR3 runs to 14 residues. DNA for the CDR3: TGTGCCAGCAGCTTTCAAGCGGGGTCCTACGAGCAGTACTTC. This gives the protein CASSFQAGSYEQYF.

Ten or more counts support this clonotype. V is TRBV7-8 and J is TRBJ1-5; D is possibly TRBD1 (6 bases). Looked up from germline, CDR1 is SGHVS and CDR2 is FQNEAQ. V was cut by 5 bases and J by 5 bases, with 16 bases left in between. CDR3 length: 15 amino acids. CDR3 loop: CASSQGQSLYQPQHF. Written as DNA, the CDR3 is TGTGCCAGCAGCCAAGGACAGAGCCTATATCAGCCCCAGCATTTT. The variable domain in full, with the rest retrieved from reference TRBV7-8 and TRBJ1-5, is GAGVSQSPRYKVAKRGQDVALRCDPISGHVSLFWYQQALGQGPEFLTYFQNEAQLDKSGLPSDRFFAERPEGSVSTLKIQRTQQEDSAVYLCASSQGQSLYQPQHFGDGTRLSIL.